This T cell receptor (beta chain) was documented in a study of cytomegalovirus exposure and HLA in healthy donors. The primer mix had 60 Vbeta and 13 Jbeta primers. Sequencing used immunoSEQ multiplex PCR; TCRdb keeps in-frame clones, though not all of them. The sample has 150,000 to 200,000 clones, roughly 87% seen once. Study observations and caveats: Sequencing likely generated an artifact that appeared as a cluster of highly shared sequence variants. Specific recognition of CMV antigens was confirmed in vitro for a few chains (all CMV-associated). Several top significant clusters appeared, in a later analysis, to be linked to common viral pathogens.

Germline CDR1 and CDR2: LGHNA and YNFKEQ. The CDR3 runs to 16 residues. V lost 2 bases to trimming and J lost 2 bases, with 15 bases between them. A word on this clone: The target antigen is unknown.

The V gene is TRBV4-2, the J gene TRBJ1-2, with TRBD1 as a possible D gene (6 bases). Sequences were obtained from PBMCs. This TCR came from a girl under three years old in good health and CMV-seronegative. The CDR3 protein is CASSQHSGALNYGYTF. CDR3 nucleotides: TGTGCCAGCAGCCAACATTCAGGGGCGCTGAACTATGGCTACACCTTC.